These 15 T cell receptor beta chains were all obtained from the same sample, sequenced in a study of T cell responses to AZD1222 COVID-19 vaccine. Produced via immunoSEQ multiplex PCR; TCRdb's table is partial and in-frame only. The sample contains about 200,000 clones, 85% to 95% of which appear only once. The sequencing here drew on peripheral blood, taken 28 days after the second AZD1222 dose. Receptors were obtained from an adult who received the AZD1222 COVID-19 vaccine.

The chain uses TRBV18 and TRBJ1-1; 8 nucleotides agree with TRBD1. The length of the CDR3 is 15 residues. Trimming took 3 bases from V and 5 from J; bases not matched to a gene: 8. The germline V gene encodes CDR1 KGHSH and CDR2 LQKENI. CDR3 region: CASSPSTGVGTEAFF. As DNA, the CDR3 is TGTGCCAGCTCACCGTCGACAGGGGTTGGAACTGAAGCTTTCTTT.

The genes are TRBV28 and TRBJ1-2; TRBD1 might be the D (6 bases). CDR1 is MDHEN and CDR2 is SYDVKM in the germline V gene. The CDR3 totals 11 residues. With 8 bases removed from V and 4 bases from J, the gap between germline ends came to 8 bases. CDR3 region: CASGQSYGYTF. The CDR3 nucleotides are TGTGCCAGCGGACAGAGCTATGGCTACACCTTC.

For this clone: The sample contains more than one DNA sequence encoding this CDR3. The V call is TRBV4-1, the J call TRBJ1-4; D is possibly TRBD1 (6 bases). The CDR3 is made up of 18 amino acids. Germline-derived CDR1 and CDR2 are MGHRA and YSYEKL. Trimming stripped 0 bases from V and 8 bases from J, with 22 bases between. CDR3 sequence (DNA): TGCGCCAGCAGCCAAGATCCCCTCACAGCGGGGGCAAGGGAAAAACTGTTTTTT. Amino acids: CASSQDPLTAGAREKLFF.

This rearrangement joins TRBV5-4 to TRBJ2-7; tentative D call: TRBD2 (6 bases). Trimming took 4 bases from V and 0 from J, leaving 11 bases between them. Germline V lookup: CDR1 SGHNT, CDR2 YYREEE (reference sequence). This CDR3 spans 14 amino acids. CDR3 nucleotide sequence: TGTGCCAGCAGCGATAGGGACTCCTCCTACGAGCAGTACTTC. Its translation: CASSDRDSSYEQYF.

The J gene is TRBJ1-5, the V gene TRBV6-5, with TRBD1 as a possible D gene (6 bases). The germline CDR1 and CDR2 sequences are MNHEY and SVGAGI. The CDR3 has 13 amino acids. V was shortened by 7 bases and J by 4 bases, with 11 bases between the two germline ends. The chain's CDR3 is CASTNRANQPQHF. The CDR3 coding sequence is TGTGCCAGCACGAACAGGGCTAATCAGCCCCAGCATTTT.

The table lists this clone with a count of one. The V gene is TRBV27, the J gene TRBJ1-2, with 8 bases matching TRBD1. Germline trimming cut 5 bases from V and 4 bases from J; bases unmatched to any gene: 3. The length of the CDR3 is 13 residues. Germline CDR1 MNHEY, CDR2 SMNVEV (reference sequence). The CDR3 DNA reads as TGTGCCAGCAGTCCGACAGGGGTCTATGGCTACACCTTC. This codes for CASSPTGVYGYTF.

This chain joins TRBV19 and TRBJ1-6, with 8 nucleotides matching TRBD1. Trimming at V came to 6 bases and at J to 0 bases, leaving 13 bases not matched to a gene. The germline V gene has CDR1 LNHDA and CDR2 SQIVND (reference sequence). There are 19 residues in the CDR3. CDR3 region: CASSPGTGTHSSYNSPLHF. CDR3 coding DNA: TGTGCCAGTAGCCCCGGGACAGGCACCCATAGCTCCTATAATTCACCCCTCCACTTT.

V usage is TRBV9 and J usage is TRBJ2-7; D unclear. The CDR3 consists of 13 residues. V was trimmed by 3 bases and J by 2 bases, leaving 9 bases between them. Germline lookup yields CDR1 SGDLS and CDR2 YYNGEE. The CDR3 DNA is TGTGCCAGCAGCGGACGACCACCCTACGAGCAGTACTTC. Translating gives CASSGRPPYEQYF.

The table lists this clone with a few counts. CDR3 amino acids: CASPALDGQWNTEAFF. The CDR3 nucleotides are TGTGCCAGTCCAGCGTTAGATGGACAATGGAACACTGAAGCTTTCTTT. The V gene is TRBV2, the J gene TRBJ1-1; D is possibly TRBD1 (5 bases). V was cut by 9 bases and J by 1 base, with 21 bases left in between. CDR1 and CDR2 from the germline V gene are SNHLY and FYNNEI. The CDR3 runs 16 residues.

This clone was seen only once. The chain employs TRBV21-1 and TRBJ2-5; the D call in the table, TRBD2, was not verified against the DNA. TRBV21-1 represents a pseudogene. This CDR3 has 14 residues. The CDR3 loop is CASSKKSLKETQYF. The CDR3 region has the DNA TGTGCCAGCAGCAAGAAGTCACTAAAAGAGACCCAGTACTTC.

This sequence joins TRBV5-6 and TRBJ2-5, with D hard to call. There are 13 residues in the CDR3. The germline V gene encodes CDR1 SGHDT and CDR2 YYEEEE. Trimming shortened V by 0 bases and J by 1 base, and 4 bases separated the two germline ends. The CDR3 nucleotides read TGTGCCAGCAGCTTGGTCGGCCAAGAGACCCAGTACTTC. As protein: CASSLVGQETQYF.

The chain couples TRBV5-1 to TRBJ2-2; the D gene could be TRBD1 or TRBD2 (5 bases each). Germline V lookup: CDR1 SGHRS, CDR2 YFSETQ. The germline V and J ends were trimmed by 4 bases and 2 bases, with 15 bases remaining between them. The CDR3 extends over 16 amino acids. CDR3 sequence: CASSPGDRSNTGELFF. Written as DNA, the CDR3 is TGCGCCAGCAGCCCCGGGGACCGAAGCAACACCGGGGAGCTGTTTTTT.

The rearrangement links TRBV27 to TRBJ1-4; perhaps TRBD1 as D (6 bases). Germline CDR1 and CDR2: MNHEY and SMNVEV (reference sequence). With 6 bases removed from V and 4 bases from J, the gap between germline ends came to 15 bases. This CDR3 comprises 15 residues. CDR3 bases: TGTGCCAGCAGCGGCTTTTGGACAGATAATGAAAAACTGTTTTTT. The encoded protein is CASSGFWTDNEKLFF. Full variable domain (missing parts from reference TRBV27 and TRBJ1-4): EAQVTQNPRYLITVTGKKLTVTCSQNMNHEYMSWYRQDPGLGLRQIYYSMNVEVTDKGDVPEGYKVSRKEKRNFPLILESPSPNQTSLYFCASSGFWTDNEKLFFGSGTQLSVL.

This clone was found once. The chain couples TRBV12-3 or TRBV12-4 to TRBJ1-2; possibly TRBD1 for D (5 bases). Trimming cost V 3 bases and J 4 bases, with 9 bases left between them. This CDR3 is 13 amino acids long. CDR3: CASSFAGTYGYTF. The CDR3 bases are TGTGCCAGCAGTTTCGCAGGGACCTATGGCTACACCTTC.

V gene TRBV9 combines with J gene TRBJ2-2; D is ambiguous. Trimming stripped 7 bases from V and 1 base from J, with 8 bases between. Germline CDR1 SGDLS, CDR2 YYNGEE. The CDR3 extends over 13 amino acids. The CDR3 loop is CASGSLNTGELFF. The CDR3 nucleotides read TGTGCCAGCGGTAGTTTGAACACCGGGGAGCTGTTTTTT.